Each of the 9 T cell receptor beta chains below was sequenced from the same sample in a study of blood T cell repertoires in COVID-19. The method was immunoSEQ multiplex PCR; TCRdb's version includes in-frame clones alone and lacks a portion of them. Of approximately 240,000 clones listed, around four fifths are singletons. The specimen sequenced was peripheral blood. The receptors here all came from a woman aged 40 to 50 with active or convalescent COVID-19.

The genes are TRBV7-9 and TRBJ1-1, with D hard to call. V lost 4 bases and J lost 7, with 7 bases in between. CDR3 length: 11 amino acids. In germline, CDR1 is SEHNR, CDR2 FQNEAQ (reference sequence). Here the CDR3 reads CASSSRDEAFF. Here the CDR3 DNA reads TGTGCCAGCAGCTCCCGGGATGAAGCTTTCTTT.

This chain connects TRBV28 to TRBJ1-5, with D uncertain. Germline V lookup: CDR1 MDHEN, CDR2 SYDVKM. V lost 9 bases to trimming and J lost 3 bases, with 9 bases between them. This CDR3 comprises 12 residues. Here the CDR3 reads CASDIANQPQHF. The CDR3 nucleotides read TGTGCCAGTGACATTGCCAATCAGCCCCAGCATTTT.

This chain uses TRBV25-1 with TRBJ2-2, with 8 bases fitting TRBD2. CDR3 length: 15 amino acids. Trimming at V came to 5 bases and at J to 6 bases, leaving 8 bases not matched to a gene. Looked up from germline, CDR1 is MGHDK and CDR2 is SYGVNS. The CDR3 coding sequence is TGTGCCAGCAGTCCAGGTACTAGCGGAGCCGGGGAGCTGTTTTTT. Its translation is CASSPGTSGAGELFF. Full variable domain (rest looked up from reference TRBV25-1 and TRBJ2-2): EADIYQTPRYLVIGTGKKITLECSQTMGHDKMYWYQQDPGMELHLIHYSYGVNSTEKGDLSSESTVSRIRTEHFPLTLESARPSHTSQYLCASSPGTSGAGELFFGEGSRLTVL.

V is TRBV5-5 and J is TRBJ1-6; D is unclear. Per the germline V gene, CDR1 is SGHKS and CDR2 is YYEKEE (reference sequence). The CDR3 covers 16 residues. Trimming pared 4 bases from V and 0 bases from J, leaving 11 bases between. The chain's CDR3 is CASSPTRSSYNSPLHF. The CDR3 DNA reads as TGTGCCAGCAGCCCAACACGGAGCTCCTATAATTCACCCCTCCACTTT.

CDR3: CASSEVGANSYEQYF. In DNA, the CDR3 is TGTGCCAGCAGTGAAGTCGGAGCCAACTCCTACGAGCAGTACTTC. The chain uses TRBV2 and TRBJ2-7, with D hard to call. V lost 1 base and J 0 bases, leaving 10 bases between the germline ends. The germline V gene encodes CDR1 SNHLY and CDR2 FYNNEI. The CDR3 sequence is 15 residues long. The variable domain in full, with the rest retrieved from reference TRBV2 and TRBJ2-7, is EPEVTQTPSHQVTQMGQEVILRCVPISNHLYFYWYRQILGQKVEFLVSFYNNEISEKSEIFDDQFSVERPDGSNFTLKIRSTKLEDSAMYFCASSEVGANSYEQYFGPGTRLTVT.

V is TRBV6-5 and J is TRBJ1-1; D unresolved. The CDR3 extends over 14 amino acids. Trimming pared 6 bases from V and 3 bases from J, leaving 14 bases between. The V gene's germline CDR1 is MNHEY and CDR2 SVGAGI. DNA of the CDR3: TGTGCCAGCAGCCGCATTCGGACTGACACTGAAGCTTTCTTT. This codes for CASSRIRTDTEAFF.

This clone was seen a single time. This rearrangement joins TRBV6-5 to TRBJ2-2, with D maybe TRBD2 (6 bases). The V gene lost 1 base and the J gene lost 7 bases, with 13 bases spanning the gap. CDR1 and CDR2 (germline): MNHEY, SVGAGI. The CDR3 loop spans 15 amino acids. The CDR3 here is CASSYLGRSGGELFF. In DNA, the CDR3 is TGTGCCAGCAGTTACTTGGGGAGGTCCGGCGGGGAGCTGTTTTTT.

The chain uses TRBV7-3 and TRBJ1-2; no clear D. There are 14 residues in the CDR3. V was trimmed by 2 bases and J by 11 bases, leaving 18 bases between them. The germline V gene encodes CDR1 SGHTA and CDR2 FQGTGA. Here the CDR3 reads CASSLGADDGRYTF. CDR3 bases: TGTGCCAGCAGCTTAGGTGCAGACGACGGGAGGTACACCTTC.

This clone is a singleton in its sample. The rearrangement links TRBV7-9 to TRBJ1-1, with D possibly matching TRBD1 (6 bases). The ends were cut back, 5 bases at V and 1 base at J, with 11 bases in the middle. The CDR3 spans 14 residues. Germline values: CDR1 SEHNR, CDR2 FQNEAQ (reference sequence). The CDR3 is CASSLMTGNTEAFF. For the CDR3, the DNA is TGTGCCAGCAGCCTGATGACAGGGAACACTGAAGCTTTCTTT.